Listed below are T cell receptor beta chains from one sample, sequenced in a study of T cell responses to AZD1222 COVID-19 vaccine. Data came from immunoSEQ multiplex PCR; TCRdb stores just in-frame clones and leaves some out. The data hold about 130,000 clones, with around 85% observed a single time. Specimen: peripheral blood, collected 28 days after the second AZD1222 dose. The receptors here all came from an adult who received the AZD1222 COVID-19 vaccine. The CDR3 runs from the conserved cysteine through the conserved F or W. Each record gives: CDR3 length, clone size, J gene, D gene, V gene, CDR3 protein, CDR3 DNA. A D gene is named only where the DNA matches it firmly. Clone size is stated in some rows and not others, as once, few, many or a class when expanded.

>13|NA|TRBJ2-3|NA|TRBV24-1
CATSEDFTYTQYF
TGTGCCACCAGTGAGGACTTTACTTATACGCAGTATTTT
>15|NA|TRBJ1-5|NA|TRBV19
CASTLTLGEGQPQHF
TGTGCCAGTACCCTCACGCTGGGGGAAGGGCAGCCCCAGCATTTT
>12|NA|TRBJ2-7|NA|TRBV7-9
CASSQSTYEQYF
TGTGCCAGCAGCCAGAGTACCTACGAGCAGTACTTC
>15|NA|TRBJ1-1|NA|TRBV5-6
CASSSPWNMNTEAFF
TGTGCCAGCAGCTCCCCATGGAATATGAACACTGAAGCTTTCTTT
>13|once|TRBJ1-1|TRBD1|TRBV7-2
CASRLDRVTEAFF
TGTGCCAGCAGGCTAGACAGGGTCACTGAAGCTTTCTTT
>14|NA|TRBJ2-7|TRBD1|TRBV3-1/TRBV3-2
CASTRGQDPYEQYF
TGTGCCAGCACCAGAGGACAGGATCCCTACGAGCAGTACTTC
>16|NA|TRBJ1-3|TRBD1|TRBV5-4
CASSLELDRAGNTIYF
TGTGCCAGCAGCTTGGAACTGGACAGGGCAGGAAACACCATATATTTT
>13|few|TRBJ1-5|NA|TRBV30
CAWVGKGTLTQHF
TGTGCCTGGGTGGGCAAGGGGACCTTAACACAGCATTTT
>15|NA|TRBJ1-4|NA|TRBV3-1/TRBV3-2
CASSQGAGGVKKLFF
TGTGCCAGCAGCCAAGGAGCAGGCGGGGTGAAAAAACTGTTTTTT
>16|few|TRBJ1-3|NA|TRBV11-2
CASSKIQGSSGNTIYF
TGTGCCAGCAGTAAAATTCAGGGAAGCTCTGGAAACACCATATATTTT
>12|NA|TRBJ1-1|NA|TRBV6-5
CASRRGTVEAFF
TGTGCCAGCAGGCGCGGGACGGTAGAAGCTTTCTTT
>14|NA|TRBJ2-5|NA|TRBV5-4
CASSGTGLGETQYF
TGTGCCAGCAGCGGAACGGGACTCGGGGAGACCCAGTACTTC
>14|NA|TRBJ2-2|NA|TRBV11-3
CASSLTTNTGELFF
TGTGCCAGCAGCTTAACAACGAACACCGGGGAGCTGTTTTTT
>13|NA|TRBJ1-1|NA|TRBV24-1
CATSDPDSFEAFF
TGTGCCACCAGTGACCCGGACAGTTTTGAAGCTTTCTTT
>14|NA|TRBJ1-4|NA|TRBV11-2
CASSLDLANEKLFF
TGTGCCAGCAGCTTAGATCTAGCTAATGAAAAACTGTTTTTT
>15|NA|TRBJ1-5|NA|TRBV28
CASSSPTGSNQPQHF
TGTGCCAGCAGTTCTCCCACAGGGAGCAATCAGCCCCAGCATTTT
>13|NA|TRBJ1-2|TRBD1|TRBV4-2
CASSSDRVYGYTF
TGTGCCAGCAGCTCGGACAGGGTCTATGGCTACACCTTC
>16|NA|TRBJ2-1|TRBD2|TRBV14
CASSPVAGASYNEQFF
TGTGCCAGCAGCCCTGTAGCGGGGGCCAGTTACAATGAGCAGTTCTTC
>14|NA|TRBJ1-1|NA|TRBV7-9
CASSSHKEEIIAFF
TGTGCCAGCAGCAGCCACAAGGAGGAGATAATAGCTTTCTTT
>15|NA|TRBJ1-5|TRBD1|TRBV28
CASSLGQGMSQPQHF
TGTGCCAGCAGTTTAGGACAGGGGATGAGTCAGCCCCAGCATTTT
>14|NA|TRBJ1-1|NA|TRBV28
CASSLTSGNTEAFF
TGTGCCAGCAGTTTAACTTCAGGTAACACTGAAGCTTTCTTT
>15|NA|TRBJ1-1|TRBD1|TRBV6-6
CAIKDNDRVNTEAFF
TGTGCCATCAAAGATAACGACAGGGTGAACACTGAAGCTTTCTTT
>15|NA|TRBJ1-6|NA|TRBV2
CASSELGGHNSPLHF
TGTGCCAGCAGTGAATTGGGCGGTCATAATTCACCCCTCCACTTT
>17|NA|TRBJ1-1|NA|TRBV7-3
CASSLWVPSTVNTEAFF
TGTGCCAGCAGCTTATGGGTCCCTTCGACGGTGAACACTGAAGCTTTCTTT
>18|NA|TRBJ1-5|TRBD1|TRBV19
CASSMGHHGGTGNQPQHF
TGTGCCAGTAGTATGGGTCACCATGGTGGGACAGGGAATCAGCCCCAGCATTTT
>14|NA|TRBJ2-1|NA|TRBV19
CASSILKSGDEQFF
TGTGCCAGTAGTATACTAAAATCGGGGGATGAGCAGTTCTTC
>16|NA|TRBJ1-3|NA|TRBV5-1
CASSFKDSFAGNTIYF
TGCGCCAGCAGCTTCAAGGACAGCTTTGCCGGAAACACCATATATTTT
>17|NA|TRBJ2-6|NA|TRBV5-4
CASSLGGERSGANVLTF
TGTGCCAGCAGCTTGGGGGGGGAGCGCTCTGGGGCCAACGTCCTGACTTTC
>14|NA|TRBJ1-1|NA|TRBV7-8
CASTRDGGNTEAFF
TGTGCCAGCACCCGGGACGGAGGGAACACTGAAGCTTTCTTT
>15|NA|TRBJ1-4|TRBD1|TRBV6-5
CASRTPRGQNEKLFF
TGTGCCAGCAGGACCCCTAGGGGACAGAATGAAAAACTGTTTTTT
>13|once|TRBJ2-3|NA|TRBV4-1
CASSQPGRDTQYF
TGCGCCAGCAGCCAGCCAGGGAGGGATACGCAGTATTTT
>14|NA|TRBJ1-2|TRBD1|TRBV5-6
CASSRDRVGYGYTF
TGTGCCAGCAGCCGGGACAGGGTAGGCTATGGCTACACCTTC
>14|NA|TRBJ1-2|NA|TRBV5-6
CASINLQGTGGYTF
TGTGCCAGCATCAATTTACAGGGTACCGGAGGCTACACCTTC
>14|NA|TRBJ1-1|TRBD1|TRBV27
CASKTGQGNTEAFF
TGTGCCAGTAAAACGGGACAGGGAAACACTGAAGCTTTCTTT
>15|NA|TRBJ1-3|NA|TRBV6-5
CASAKTLSSGNTIYF
TGTGCCAGCGCAAAAACACTAAGCTCTGGAAACACCATATATTTT
>16|NA|TRBJ2-1|TRBD1|TRBV9
CASSPPGTGGGNEQFF
TGTGCCAGCAGCCCACCCGGGACAGGGGGGGGGAATGAGCAGTTCTTC
>13|NA|TRBJ1-1|TRBD1|TRBV5-1
CASNKGQGVEAFF
TGCGCCAGCAACAAGGGACAGGGGGTTGAAGCTTTCTTT
>15|NA|TRBJ2-3|NA|TRBV28
CASTTLGEGANTQYF
TGTGCCAGCACCACTCTAGGGGAGGGGGCAAATACGCAGTATTTT
>14|NA|TRBJ1-5|NA|TRBV7-9
CASSLDGSNQPQHF
TGTGCCAGCAGCCTGGACGGAAGCAATCAGCCCCAGCATTTT
>16|NA|TRBJ1-5|TRBD1|TRBV7-2
CASSLDLQGGEQPQHF
TGTGCCAGCAGCTTAGATTTACAGGGGGGGGAACAGCCCCAGCATTTT
>14|NA|TRBJ1-2|NA|TRBV2
CASSLDGLDYGYTF
TGTGCCAGCAGCTTGGACGGCCTCGACTATGGCTACACCTTC
>13|NA|TRBJ1-5|NA|TRBV18
CASSTDRNQPQHF
TGTGCCAGCTCAACCGACAGGAATCAGCCCCAGCATTTT
>12|NA|TRBJ1-1|NA|TRBV14
CARATRERVAFF
TGTGCCAGGGCCACCAGGGAACGAGTAGCTTTCTTT
>12|NA|TRBJ2-1|NA|TRBV28
CASLKSYNEQFF
TGTGCCAGCCTCAAATCCTACAATGAGCAGTTCTTC
>19|NA|TRBJ1-6|NA|TRBV5-6
CASSLGVLHPSSYNSPLHF
TGTGCCAGCAGCTTGGGGGTCCTCCATCCGAGCTCCTATAATTCACCCCTCCACTTT
>18|NA|TRBJ2-7|NA|TRBV28
CASSTTGSRVSSIYEQYF
TGTGCCAGCAGTACTACCGGGTCTCGGGTCAGCAGTATCTACGAGCAGTACTTC
>16|few|TRBJ1-2|TRBD1|TRBV4-2
CASSQEGQGISYGYTF
TGTGCCAGCAGCCAAGAGGGACAGGGGATCAGCTATGGCTACACCTTC
>14|NA|TRBJ1-5|NA|TRBV2
CASSESGGGQPQHF
TGTGCCAGCAGTGAGAGTGGGGGCGGTCAGCCCCAGCATTTT